Listed here are 30 T cell receptor beta chains from one sample, sequenced in a study of cytomegalovirus exposure and HLA in healthy donors (TCRdb year 2017). Preparation of the library involved the immunoSEQ multiplex PCR assay. A mixture of 60 forward primers for TCR Vbeta segments and 13 reverse primers for TCR Jbeta segments was used in the multiplex PCR. Drawn from immuneACCESS, this table holds only the in-frame rearrangements with V and J called that TCRdb kept. Clones are partly lost; checked studies trace under half to an unresolved V gene and leave the rest unexplained. The sample has some 140,000 clones on record, around 80% of them singletons. Jointly, the top ten make up 4.8% of the sample. Sequencing was done on a sample of PBMCs. All receptors derive from a young man in good health.

This clone showed up just once. The chain is built from TRBV19 and TRBJ2-7; the D gene is possibly TRBD2 (7 bases). This CDR3 spans 17 amino acids. V lost 1 base, J lost 0 bases, and 16 bases lay in between. Germline V gene data show CDR1 as LNHDA and CDR2 as SQIVND (reference sequence). This CDR3 is CASSIGGGRTTSYEQYF. The CDR3 DNA sequence: TGTGCCAGTAGTATAGGGGGGGGCAGAACTACCTCCTACGAGCAGTACTTC.

In its sample, this clone was seen a few times. The CDR3 DNA reads TGCGCCAGCAGTGACGGAGGATCGAACACTGAAGCTTTCTTT. Encoded protein: CASSDGGSNTEAFF. The V and J genes are TRBV10-1 and TRBJ1-1, with unresolved D. Per the germline V gene, CDR1 is WNHNN and CDR2 is SYGVQD (reference sequence). V was shortened by 3 bases and J by 1 base, with 9 bases between the two germline ends. The CDR3 contains 14 residues.

The rearrangement links TRBV11-2 to TRBJ2-1, with a weak D call TRBD2 (6 bases). The CDR3 contains 12 residues. Germline V gene lookup returns CDR1 SGHAT and CDR2 FQNNGV. The ends were cut back, 4 bases at V and 14 bases at J, with 15 bases in the middle. The chain's CDR3 is CASSSQGGEEFF. The CDR3 DNA is TGTGCCAGCAGCTCTCAAGGAGGGGAAGAGTTCTTC.

The chain uses TRBV5-1 and TRBJ1-2; tentatively, D is TRBD1 (5 bases). The CDR3 runs 17 residues. Trimming shortened V by 3 bases and J by 0 bases, and 18 bases separated the two germline ends. Per germline, CDR1 SGHRS and CDR2 YFSETQ. CDR3 nucleotides: TGCGCCAGCAGCTGGGGCCCGGTGGGAATAGCTAACTATGGCTACACCTTC. This encodes CASSWGPVGIANYGYTF.

The chain carries TRBV28 and TRBJ2-5; 8 bases are shared with TRBD2. Germline V gene sequence: CDR1 MDHEN, CDR2 SYDVKM. V gave up 5 bases and J gave up 5 bases; unmatched junction bases: 4. This CDR3 has 13 residues. CDR3 coding DNA: TGTGCCAGCAGTCAGGGCGGGAGGGAGACCCAGTACTTC. It is translated as CASSQGGRETQYF. The complete variable domain, with remaining parts taken from reference TRBV28 and TRBJ2-5, reads DVKVTQSSRYLVKRTGEKVFLECVQDMDHENMFWYRQDPGLGLRLIYFSYDVKMKEKGDIPEGYSVSREKKERFSLILESASTNQTSMYLCASSQGGRETQYFGPGTRLLVL.

This clone was observed a single time. The chain links TRBV15 to TRBJ1-2, with a weak D call TRBD1 (6 bases). In germline, CDR1 is LNHNV, CDR2 YYDKDF (reference sequence). V gave up 1 base and J gave up 2 bases, with 11 bases separating them. This CDR3 is 15 amino acids long. The CDR3 nucleotides read TGTGCCACCAGCAGAGGGGGCAGGGGAAACTATGGCTACACCTTC. This codes for CATSRGGRGNYGYTF.

The chain is built from TRBV19 and TRBJ2-7; possible D gene TRBD1, 6 bases. This CDR3 has 14 amino acids. Trimming pared 5 bases from V and 2 bases from J, leaving 13 bases between. Germline loops: CDR1 LNHDA, CDR2 SQIVND (reference sequence). The CDR3 spells CASSPAGAAYEQYF. DNA for the CDR3: TGTGCCAGTAGTCCCGCAGGGGCCGCCTACGAGCAGTACTTC.

The V gene is TRBV4-2, the J gene TRBJ1-6; D remains ambiguous. The V end was cut by 4 bases, the J end by 10 bases, with 14 bases between. The CDR3 has 14 amino acids. CDR1 is LGHNA and CDR2 is YNFKEQ in the germline V gene. CDR3 nucleotides: TGTGCCAGCAGCCTGGGCAGGTCCGAATCACCCCTCCACTTT. Translating gives CASSLGRSESPLHF.

V gene TRBV7-6 combines with J gene TRBJ2-7, with 10 nucleotides matching TRBD1. The CDR3 spans 17 residues. Germline-derived CDR1 and CDR2 are SGHVS and FNYEAQ. Unmatched junction bases numbered 15, after V lost 4 bases and J lost 6 bases. The CDR3 DNA reads TGTGCCAGCAGCTCAGGGACAGGGGCCGAGGTATACGGCGAGCAGTACTTC. It yields the protein CASSSGTGAEVYGEQYF.

This sequence joins TRBV5-1 and TRBJ2-7, with no clear D. Trimming removed 2 bases from V and 5 bases from J, with 8 bases in between. CDR1 and CDR2 from the germline V gene are SGHRS and YFSETQ. This CDR3 has 12 amino acids. The DNA of the CDR3 is TGCGCCAGCAGCTTTGGTTCGGACGAGCAGTACTTC. Its translation: CASSFGSDEQYF.

This clone was observed a few times. The CDR3 protein is CASSEDGGTALHEQFF. The CDR3 nucleotides read TGTGCCAGCAGTGAAGACGGTGGGACAGCGCTCCATGAGCAGTTCTTC. This chain joins TRBV6-1 and TRBJ2-1; 7 nucleotides align to TRBD1. Germline CDR1 and CDR2: MNHNS and SASEGT. V lost 1 base and J lost 8; bases outside the gene matches: 11. CDR3 length: 16 residues.

This clone was counted once. The V gene is TRBV29-1, the J gene TRBJ2-5; tentative D call: TRBD2 (6 bases). Trimming removed 8 bases from V and 5 bases from J, with 15 bases in between. Germline V CDR1 and CDR2: SQVTM, ANQGSEA. The CDR3 spans 12 residues. Here the CDR3 reads CSLGAGGETQYF. CDR3 sequence (DNA): TGCAGCTTAGGAGCGGGCGGGGAGACCCAGTACTTC.

The rearrangement links TRBV7-9 to TRBJ1-1; D is uncertain. The germline V gene has CDR1 SEHNR and CDR2 FQNEAQ (reference sequence). V shed 4 bases and J shed 2 bases, with 11 bases lying between them. The CDR3 is 14 amino acids. CDR3 coding DNA: TGTGCCAGCAGCTCTAGGACTCAAAACACTGAAGCTTTCTTT. Residues: CASSSRTQNTEAFF.

The genes are TRBV7-8 and TRBJ2-3; 9 bases align to TRBD2. V shed 4 bases, J shed 5 bases, and the junction held 10 bases outside the gene matches. The CDR3 has 16 amino acids. Germline assignment: CDR1 SGHVS and CDR2 FQNEAQ. The CDR3 sequence: CASSSFRAGGGDTQYF. The CDR3 DNA sequence: TGTGCCAGCAGCTCCTTTAGGGCGGGAGGGGGAGATACGCAGTATTTT. The full variable domain, completed using reference TRBV7-8 and TRBJ2-3, is GAGVSQSPRYKVAKRGQDVALRCDPISGHVSLFWYQQALGQGPEFLTYFQNEAQLDKSGLPSDRFFAERPEGSVSTLKIQRTQQEDSAVYLCASSSFRAGGGDTQYFGPGTRLTVL.

This chain connects TRBV5-1 to TRBJ2-3; D is possibly TRBD1 (6 bases). Germline values: CDR1 SGHRS, CDR2 YFSETQ. The CDR3 sequence is 16 residues long. V lost 0 bases and J 2 bases, leaving 13 bases between the germline ends. The CDR3 DNA reads as TGCGCCAGCAGCTTGGGGGGGCGTCCTGCCACAGATACGCAGTATTTT. It specifies CASSLGGRPATDTQYF.

The genes are TRBV5-1 and TRBJ2-1; 7 nucleotides align to TRBD2. This CDR3 is built from 15 residues. V lost 4 bases, J lost 1 base, and 5 bases stayed unmatched. Germline V gene lookup returns CDR1 SGHRS and CDR2 YFSETQ. The CDR3 sequence: CASSPLRESYNEQFF. CDR3 DNA sequence: TGCGCCAGCAGCCCCCTGCGGGAGTCCTACAATGAGCAGTTCTTC.

The chain links TRBV11-2 to TRBJ2-7; D remains unclear. CDR1 and CDR2 (germline): SGHAT, FQNNGV. The CDR3 covers 15 residues. Trimming stripped 2 bases from V and 4 bases from J, with 15 bases between. In DNA, the CDR3 is TGTGCCAGCAGCTTAATTGGGTCCCTGGAGTACGAGCAGTACTTC. Translating gives CASSLIGSLEYEQYF.

The V and J genes are TRBV13 and TRBJ1-1; 7 bases are a match to TRBD1. V lost 6 bases, J lost 1 base, and 8 bases stayed unmatched. This CDR3 is 15 amino acids long. Germline CDR1 and CDR2: PRHDT and FYEKMQ (reference sequence). The CDR3 loop reads CASSRPGGPNTEAFF. As DNA, the CDR3 is TGTGCCAGCAGTCGTCCAGGGGGTCCGAACACTGAAGCTTTCTTT. Drawing the rest from reference TRBV13 and TRBJ1-1, the complete variable domain is AAGVIQSPRHLIKEKRETATLKCYPIPRHDTVYWYQQGPGQDPQFLISFYEKMQSDKGSIPDRFSAQQFSDYHSELNMSSLELGDSALYFCASSRPGGPNTEAFFGQGTRLTVV.

This chain uses TRBV19 with TRBJ2-1, with TRBD2 matching over 11 bases. The CDR3 spans 15 residues. The germline gives CDR1 LNHDA, CDR2 SQIVND (reference sequence). V lost 6 bases to trimming and J lost 5 bases; unmatched junction nucleotides: 6. The CDR3 region is CASSPGTSGHNEQFF. The CDR3 DNA reads TGTGCCAGTAGCCCCGGGACTAGCGGTCACAATGAGCAGTTCTTC.

V gene TRBV2 combines with J gene TRBJ1-2; 9 bases fit TRBD1. The ends lost 6 bases at V and 7 bases at J; junction bases unmatched: 3. Per the germline V gene, CDR1 is SNHLY and CDR2 is FYNNEI. The CDR3 totals 12 residues. CDR3 nucleotides: TGTGCCAGCAGGGGGACAGGGTTTGGCTACACCTTC. Protein sequence: CASRGTGFGYTF.

The V and J genes are TRBV7-3 and TRBJ2-7, with 8 bases fitting TRBD2. Trimming cost V 2 bases and J 4 bases; bases outside gene matches: 7. The CDR3 loop spans 15 amino acids. Germline CDR1 reads SGHTA; CDR2 reads FQGTGA. This CDR3 is CASSLSGTGGYEQYF. CDR3 coding DNA: TGTGCCAGCAGCTTATCAGGGACGGGGGGGTACGAGCAGTACTTC.

This chain uses TRBV7-2 with TRBJ2-1; 11 bases match TRBD2. The germline V gene encodes CDR1 SGHTA and CDR2 FQGNSA. Trimming removed 6 bases from V and 9 bases from J; junction bases left unmatched: 13. The CDR3 length is 16 residues. DNA for the CDR3: TGTGCCAGCAGTCGACGGGGGGGTAGCGGGAGGGGTGAGCAGTTCTTC. This translates into CASSRRGGSGRGEQFF.

V is TRBV28 and J is TRBJ2-7; maybe TRBD2 (7 bases). The CDR3 is 15 residues long. Trimming cost V 8 bases and J 5 bases, with 22 bases left between them. Germline loops: CDR1 MDHEN, CDR2 SYDVKM. The CDR3 protein is CASHSGGAWGDEQYF. The CDR3 nucleotides read TGTGCCAGCCATTCGGGGGGCGCTTGGGGCGACGAGCAGTACTTC.

This clone was seen a single time. The chain uses TRBV28 and TRBJ1-5; 9 positions match TRBD1. After removal of 8 bases from V and 3 bases from J, the junction contained 2 bases not matched to a gene. Germline V gene data show CDR1 as MDHEN and CDR2 as SYDVKM. The CDR3 runs 13 residues. The CDR3 coding sequence is TGTGCCAGCGGACAGGGGATCAATCAGCCCCAGCATTTT. Translation gives CASGQGINQPQHF. The full variable domain, its missing parts supplied by reference TRBV28 and TRBJ1-5, is DVKVTQSSRYLVKRTGEKVFLECVQDMDHENMFWYRQDPGLGLRLIYFSYDVKMKEKGDIPEGYSVSREKKERFSLILESASTNQTSMYLCASGQGINQPQHFGDGTRLSIL.

The chain joins TRBV5-1 to TRBJ2-1; 7 bases match TRBD2. This CDR3 is 13 amino acids long. Germline CDR1 is SGHRS and CDR2 is YFSETQ. V lost 4 bases and J lost 3; bases outside the gene matches: 1. The CDR3 sequence is CASSGGGYNEQFF. DNA of the CDR3: TGCGCCAGCAGCGGCGGGGGCTACAATGAGCAGTTCTTC.

This clone was detected once. The CDR3 reads CAWSDGNNQPQHF. CDR3 sequence (DNA): TGTGCCTGGAGTGACGGTAACAATCAGCCCCAGCATTTT. This chain links TRBV30 with TRBJ1-5; D not resolved. V dropped 1 base and J dropped 3 bases, with 7 bases sitting between them. The CDR3 is made up of 13 amino acids. CDR1 and CDR2 (germline): GTSNPN, SVGIG (reference sequence).

V and J are TRBV6-5 and TRBJ1-2; no firm D call. Germline V gene data show CDR1 as MNHEY and CDR2 as SVGAGI. CDR3 length: 13 residues. V lost 10 bases to trimming and J lost 5 bases, with 17 bases between them. CDR3 DNA: TGTGCCATTTCCCCTCGCGGTTTTTATGGCTACACCTTC. It yields the protein CAISPRGFYGYTF.

V usage is TRBV30 and J usage is TRBJ1-4, with D hard to call. The CDR3 runs 14 residues. From germline, CDR1 is GTSNPN and CDR2 SVGIG (reference sequence). V shed 7 bases and J shed 7 bases, with 19 bases lying between them. The CDR3 loop reads CAYSSPHRGEKLFF. The CDR3 region has the DNA TGTGCCTACTCTAGTCCCCACCGGGGTGAAAAACTGTTTTTT.

In DNA form, the CDR3 reads TGTGCCTGGAATAGTGACACTGAAGCTTTCTTT. Its translation is CAWNSDTEAFF. This chain joins TRBV30 and TRBJ1-1; D is unclear. V lost 4 bases and J lost 3, with 6 bases in between. Germline-derived CDR1 and CDR2 are GTSNPN and SVGIG (reference sequence). This CDR3 comprises 11 residues.

The chain uses TRBV10-3 and TRBJ2-7, with TRBD1 as a possible D gene (6 bases). The germline V gene encodes CDR1 ENHRY and CDR2 SYGVKD. The V and J ends lost 4 bases and 3 bases respectively, with 10 bases between them. The CDR3 loop spans 13 amino acids. In DNA, the CDR3 is TGTGCCATCAGTGGACAGGAAGACTACGAGCAGTACTTC. Amino acids: CAISGQEDYEQYF.